This T cell receptor (beta chain) originates from a study of cytomegalovirus exposure and HLA in healthy donors (dated by TCRdb to about 2017). Background on the whole study: According to an earlier analysis of several hundred of the donors, 150 million to 200 million T cells yielded 100 million or so unique TCR beta sequences and 250 to 350 Gb of sequence data. About 300 gigabases of sequencing data and 80 million or so unique TCR sequences were included in an early release covering roughly 600 HLA-typed donors. The genetic ancestry cluster associated with self-reported Caucasian donors included around 76% of the 398 genotyped donors. The aim of the study was to test whether cataloging public T cell receptors could identify signatures of past pathogen exposure. The T cell repertoires of 700 or so subjects were profiled by immunosequencing and related to cytomegalovirus serostatus. Besides the first cohort of approximately 670 subjects, a separate validation cohort made up of roughly 120 different subjects was used. High-throughput TCR immunosequencing, statistical association of individual TCRs with disease status, and machine learning were combined to predict cytomegalovirus infection status. To study patterns of TCR occurrence, a later analysis re-analyzed previously published TCR beta repertoires from around 660 donors and added high-resolution HLA genotyping. Rather than using new phenotypic data, the later analysis identified candidate immune exposures from TCR beta sequences and from how often those sequences occurred across donors. In an earlier analysis of about 590 of the donors, high-throughput TCR beta sequencing was used to judge whether each TCR beta V gene segment behaved as functional or pseudogenic. Alongside the repertoire data, information on donor age, sex, ethnicity and CMV serostatus was compiled. Genome-wide SNP genotypes for about three fifths of the roughly 670 donors were used in a later genetic analysis, which treated that subset as a discovery cohort. Every discovery cohort repertoire had been produced on one sequencing platform. Class I and class II HLA loci were covered by the typing at four-digit resolution. The number of typed donors differed by locus: roughly 629-640 for A, B, C, DRB1 and DQB1; some 500 for DQA1; 606 for DPA1; and approximately 450 for DPB1. A handful of DR-DQ haplotypes were handled as single units for association and clustering because linkage in the cohort was strong. Among around 400 genotyped donors of the cohort, an average of around 240,000 unique TCR beta nucleotide sequences were sequenced per donor, roughly a sixth of them non-productive. The paper as a whole reports these results and caveats: The authors suggested that the approach could potentially be generalized to other disease states and immunological phenotypes. Compared with equally common non-associated chains, HLA-associated TCR beta chains in a later analysis were more clonally expanded and had lower generation probabilities. In both the original and validation cohorts, the classifier was reported to diagnose cytomegalovirus status with high specificity and sensitivity. A cluster of highly shared sequence variants was judged likely to be a technical artifact of the sequencing pipeline. According to a later analysis, parvovirus B19, influenza, CMV and Epstein-Barr virus appeared linked to several top co-occurrence clusters. HLA typing was unavailable for some donors at each locus, so association tests used only the typed subset. Sequencing depth was assumed to be roughly uniform across donors in the presence/absence analyses, though that assumption may not hold. According to a later analysis, most CMV-associated TCR beta chains appeared to be HLA-restricted, and the HLA associations seemed to be driven largely by CMV exposure. In a later genetic analysis, a missense DCLRE1C variant was associated with V-gene and J-gene trimming of TCR beta chains, and the association was replicated in an independent cohort. When HLA alleles, especially DR and DQ, strongly co-occurred, TCR associations were difficult to assign to individual alleles. In a later analysis, some 18,000 TCR beta sequences were associated with specific HLA alleles at a false discovery rate of 0.05. Because counts were too low, about 17 rarely observed V segments, including chromosome 9 orphons, were excluded from the earlier analysis of around 640 of the donors. A total of 164 TCR beta chains were listed by the study as associated with cytomegalovirus. For the cohort, immune exposure information was limited to CMV serostatus. Linkage disequilibrium might explain the correlated functional status among segregating V segments, but an unknown experimental factor could not be ruled out. Some IMGT-functional V segments, including TRBV6-2 and TRBV6-3, could not be told apart with the 87-base-pair reads, so those segments were excluded. In a later analysis, TCR association rates were found to vary across HLA loci, with the most associated TCRs seen for DRB1 alleles and the fewest for HLA-C alleles. A further reported finding was that TCR beta sequences accurately predicted the HLA-A and HLA-B alleles for most subjects in the first cohort. Only TCR beta chains were sequenced in this cohort, and the absence of alpha or paired-chain data limited detectable features. In a later genetic analysis, fewer N-insertions in productive TCRs were reported among donors in an Asian-associated ancestry cluster than the roughly 700-donor mean. An earlier analysis of approximately 530 of the donors showed that most TCR beta V segments appeared in productive rearrangements either about 87% or about 30% of the time, which broadly matched IMGT annotations. In vitro tests confirmed that a few of the cytomegalovirus-associated TCR beta chains recognize cytomegalovirus antigens. Most TCR sequences were seen in very few donors, while some public TCRs were found in many individuals.

The V end loses 6 bases and the J end loses 0 bases, and a stretch of 11 bases separates them. From cysteine to phenylalanine, the CDR3 is 14 amino acids long. Only CDR3 DNA remains: 42 bases, in frame from the first base. Via the germline V gene, CDR1 is MDHEN and CDR2 SYDVKM. The receptor library was made with the immunoSEQ multiplex PCR assay. For the multiplex PCR, a mixture combining 60 forward primers for TCR Vbeta segments and 13 reverse primers for TCR Jbeta segments was used. The CDR3 region of rearranged TCR beta genes was amplified from genomic DNA by a multiplex PCR assay. On the Illumina HiSeq System, the amplified TCR beta libraries were sequenced as 87-base-pair reads. As for how the authors treated the data: Across the 600 to 700 repertoires, a later analysis counted tens of millions of unique TCR beta chains, approximately 12 million of which were shared by at least two donors. A nearest-neighbor algorithm error-corrected the raw reads and collapsed the reads into unique sequences, merging closely related sequences to remove PCR and sequencing errors. CDR3 sequences were aligned to IMGT reference sequences to assign V, D and J gene segments. For a sequence to be retained, at least a six-nucleotide match to both a V gene segment and a J gene segment was required. Rearrangements were called productive when the CDR3 lacked stop codons and stayed in frame with V and J; all others were non-productive. Following IMGT convention, CDR3 was defined as the stretch from the second conserved V-encoded cysteine up to the conserved J-encoded phenylalanine. The earlier analysis of some 580 of the donors excluded any sequence lacking an unambiguous match to a single V gene segment. In an earlier analysis of approximately 590 of the donors, V segments were called functional above 56.7% productive rearrangements and were called segregating when the between-donor standard deviation exceeded 5%. A statistical classification framework was built to diagnose cytomegalovirus status from the catalog of TCR beta chain sequences. A later analysis assigned V and J genes by comparing TCR nucleotide sequences with IMGT/GENE-DB human TR gene sequences. Using the TCRdist pipeline, a later analysis assigned CDR3 sequences along with most-parsimonious VDJ recombination scenarios. In a later analysis, every TCR beta chain was defined by the combination of its CDR3 amino acid sequence and its V-gene family, and reads without a unique V-gene family were dropped. As a way to deal with suspected cross-contamination and a sequencing artifact, a later analysis dropped under 600 nucleotide sequences that were highly shared and had low generation probability. In a later analysis, a clonal expansion index for each public chain was calculated from normalized within-repertoire ranks of inferred template counts. In a later analysis, generation probabilities were computed using a VDJ recombination model fitted to out-of-frame rearrangements, and the results were checked against IGoR. Hypergeometric tests were used in a later analysis to score TCR-TCR, TCR-HLA and TCR-CMV co-occurrence, with a repertoire-size bias correction applied to the TCR pairs. To estimate false discovery rates, a later analysis permuted the HLA or CMV assignments 20 times. In a later analysis, co-occurring TCRs were grouped with DBSCAN, and TCRdist sequence similarity was added when clustering was performed within HLA-allele-positive subsets. Repertoires with fewer than 30,000 or more than 120,000 public chains, plus five repertoires with anomalous nucleotide sharing, were excluded from co-occurrence clustering. Not all clones reach the TCRdb copy of this immuneACCESS table, which keeps in-frame sequences only. Checked studies attribute under half of the gap to unresolved V genes and leave the rest unexplained. The DNA was the basis for D and trimming; V, J and clone size are from that table. The sample table records about 170,000 clones; 77% of these occur just once. Jointly, the top ten make up 2.5% to 4% of the sample.

The cohort comprised 710 or so healthy bone marrow donors. All cohort members were sampled while nominally healthy, although unrecorded immune exposures were likely present. The donor tested CMV seronegative, placing the donor among the 350 to 400 seronegative members of the cohort. Every donor gave a peripheral blood sample, and the peripheral blood mononuclear cells from that sample were used for TCR beta sequencing. Genomic DNA extraction from the blood cell samples was performed with the Qiagen DNeasy Blood Extraction Kit. For this clone: Its antigen is unknown. Per-base quality was not reported, and no clone a single base away is much larger than it.

The rearranged segments are TRBV28 and TRBJ1-2, and the D gene may be TRBD1, 6 bases matching. The TCR originated in a female donor in good health and CMV-seronegative. Sequenced input: PBMCs. The DNA sequence is TGTGCCAGCAGAGGGACACCAACTAACTATGGCTACACCTTC. It encodes CASRGTPTNYGYTF.